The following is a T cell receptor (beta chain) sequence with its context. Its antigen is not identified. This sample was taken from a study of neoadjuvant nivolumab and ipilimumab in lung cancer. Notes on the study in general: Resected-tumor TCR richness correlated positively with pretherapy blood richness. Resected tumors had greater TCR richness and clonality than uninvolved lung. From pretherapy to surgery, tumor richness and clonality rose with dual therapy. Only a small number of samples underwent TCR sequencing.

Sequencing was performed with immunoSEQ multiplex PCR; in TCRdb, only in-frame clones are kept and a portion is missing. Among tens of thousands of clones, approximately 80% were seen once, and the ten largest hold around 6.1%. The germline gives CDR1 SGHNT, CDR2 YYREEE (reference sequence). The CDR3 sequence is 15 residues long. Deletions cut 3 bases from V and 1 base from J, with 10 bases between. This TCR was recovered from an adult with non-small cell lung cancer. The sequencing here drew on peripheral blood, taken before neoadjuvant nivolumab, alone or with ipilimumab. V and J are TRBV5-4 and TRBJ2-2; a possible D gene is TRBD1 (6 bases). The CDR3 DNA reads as TGTGCCAGCAGCTACAGGGCGAGGAACACCGGGGAGCTGTTTTTT. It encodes CASSYRARNTGELFF.